A single sample is the source of the 22 T cell receptor beta chains below, sequenced in a study of blood T cell repertoires in COVID-19. Assay: immunoSEQ multiplex PCR; the TCRdb copy retains only in-frame clones and omits some. Of tens of thousands of clones listed, just under 85% are singletons. The sequencing sample was made of peripheral blood. The receptors shown here come from a man between 65 and 80 years old with acute or convalescent COVID-19.

The chain has TRBV6-5 and TRBJ2-5; unclear D gene. This CDR3 has 14 amino acids. Germline V gene sequence: CDR1 MNHEY, CDR2 SVGAGI. V lost 5 bases, J lost 5 bases, and 15 bases lay in between. CDR3 sequence: CASSLHFIGETQYF. CDR3 sequence (DNA): TGTGCCAGCAGTCTCCACTTCATCGGGGAGACCCAGTACTTC.

The chain is built from TRBV5-1 and TRBJ2-7; TRBD2 matches at 8 bases. This CDR3 is built from 15 residues. The germline V gene has CDR1 SGHRS and CDR2 YFSETQ. The V and J ends lost 1 base and 4 bases, in that order; junction bases with no gene match: 7. The CDR3 spells CASSLSTGGGYEQYF. CDR3 in DNA: TGCGCCAGCAGCTTGTCCACCGGGGGGGGTTACGAGCAGTACTTC.

The V and J genes are TRBV2 and TRBJ2-2, with D uncertain. The CDR3 length is 14 residues. Trimming removed 5 bases from V and 6 bases from J, with 13 bases in between. Germline lookup yields CDR1 SNHLY and CDR2 FYNNEI. The CDR3 protein is CASSRSLGAGELFF. CDR3 in DNA: TGTGCCAGCAGTCGGTCCCTGGGCGCCGGGGAGCTGTTTTTT.

This chain uses TRBV11-2 with TRBJ1-6; weak D call: TRBD1 (5 bases). Germline V lookup: CDR1 SGHAT, CDR2 FQNNGV. V was trimmed by 0 bases and J by 14 bases, leaving 8 bases between them. The CDR3 totals 12 residues. The CDR3 DNA is TGTGCCAGCAGCTTAGACAGGGCCACCCTCCACTTT. This gives the protein CASSLDRATLHF.

The rearrangement uses TRBV3-1 (or the pseudogene TRBV3-2) and TRBJ2-2; weak D call: TRBD1 (6 bases). CDR3 size: 17 residues. The ends were cut back, 2 bases at V and 0 bases at J, with 13 bases in the middle. The germline V gene encodes CDR1 LGHDT and CDR2 YNNKEL (reference sequence). For the CDR3, the DNA is TGTGCCAGCAGCCAATCCGGACAGAACGCGAACACCGGGGAGCTGTTTTTT. Translating it yields CASSQSGQNANTGELFF.

This chain joins TRBV19 and TRBJ2-3, with 10 nucleotides matching TRBD2. V shed 5 bases and J 2 bases; nucleotides not matched to a gene: 7. The CDR3 has 16 amino acids. Germline V gene lookup returns CDR1 LNHDA and CDR2 SQIVND (reference sequence). The CDR3 region is CASSPWTSGLTDTQYF. The CDR3 DNA reads as TGTGCCAGTAGTCCGTGGACTAGCGGTCTCACAGATACGCAGTATTTT.

The rearrangement joins TRBV5-1 to TRBJ2-1; 10 bases agree with TRBD2. Germline lookup yields CDR1 SGHRS and CDR2 YFSETQ. The V segment lost 0 bases and the J segment 7 bases; nucleotides outside the gene matches: 7. This CDR3 spans 16 amino acids. The CDR3 bases are TGCGCCAGCAGCTTGGCTAGCGGGGGACCGTTAAATGAGCAGTTCTTC. It specifies CASSLASGGPLNEQFF.

V and J are TRBV4-2 and TRBJ2-5; D remains unclear. Trimming took 0 bases from V and 7 from J, leaving 15 bases between them. The CDR3 spans 15 residues. Germline loops: CDR1 LGHNA, CDR2 YNFKEQ. The CDR3 protein is CASSQELTRRGTQYF. The CDR3 nucleotides read TGTGCCAGCAGCCAAGAGCTAACCCGCCGAGGGACCCAGTACTTC.

The rearrangement links TRBV20-1 to TRBJ1-5; TRBD1 matches 7 bases. Looked up from germline, CDR1 is DFQATT and CDR2 is SNEGSKA (reference sequence). The CDR3 is 15 amino acids. J was trimmed by 3 bases and V by 3 bases; bases with no gene match: 8. The CDR3 bases are TGCAGTGCTAGTTCCCGGACAGGAGACAATCAGCCCCAGCATTTT. It encodes CSASSRTGDNQPQHF.

The V gene is TRBV5-6, the J gene TRBJ1-5; D may be TRBD1 (5 bases). Trimming took 3 bases from V and 5 from J, leaving 6 bases between them. CDR1 and CDR2 (germline): SGHDT, YYEEEE. The CDR3 covers 12 residues. CDR3 sequence: CASSSTDQPQHF. CDR3 sequence (DNA): TGTGCCAGCAGCTCGACAGATCAGCCCCAGCATTTT.

The J gene is TRBJ1-6, the V gene TRBV6-1; D is unresolved. Germline V gene sequence: CDR1 MNHNS, CDR2 SASEGT. This CDR3 comprises 17 residues. The ends were cut back, 1 base at V and 0 bases at J, with 10 bases in the middle. The CDR3 nucleotides are TGTGCCAGCAGTGAAGGCCCGACATCCTCCTATAATTCACCCCTCCACTTT. Its translation: CASSEGPTSSYNSPLHF.

This clone was counted a single time. V and J are TRBV5-1 and TRBJ2-1; TRBD1 aligns across 11 bases. Germline V CDR1 and CDR2: SGHRS, YFSETQ. This CDR3 contains 15 residues. Unmatched junction bases numbered 5, after V lost 3 bases and J lost 6 bases. CDR3 DNA sequence: TGCGCCAGCAGCTCGGGACAGGGGGTGAGCAATGAGCAGTTCTTC. Translation gives CASSSGQGVSNEQFF.

The chain joins TRBV7-9 to TRBJ1-2, with D unresolved. V lost 4 bases and J lost 2, with 11 bases in between. Looked up from germline, CDR1 is SEHNR and CDR2 is FQNEAQ (reference sequence). This CDR3 comprises 14 residues. CDR3 DNA: TGTGCCAGCAGCTCGAGAGGAGGCAACTATGGCTACACCTTC. Protein: CASSSRGGNYGYTF.

The chain recombines TRBV7-9 with TRBJ1-4; weak D call: TRBD1 (6 bases). This CDR3 region has 16 residues. Trimming left V 3 bases short and J 0 bases short, with 11 bases between. The germline V gene encodes CDR1 SEHNR and CDR2 FQNEAQ (reference sequence). CDR3 sequence (DNA): TGTGCCAGCAGCTTGGGACAAATAGCAACTAATGAAAAACTGTTTTTT. It codes for CASSLGQIATNEKLFF.

The chain has TRBV3-1 (or the pseudogene TRBV3-2) and TRBJ2-7; 7 positions match TRBD2. Per the germline V gene, CDR1 is LGHDT and CDR2 is YNNKEL (reference sequence). With 1 base clipped from V and 6 bases from J, the junction kept 3 bases outside the gene matches. There are 13 residues in the CDR3. The DNA of the CDR3 is TGTGCCAGCAGCCAAGGGACTAGACGCGAGCAGTACTTC. Amino acid sequence: CASSQGTRREQYF.

The chain has TRBV28 and TRBJ1-4; TRBD1 matches 7 bases. Germline CDR1 reads MDHEN; CDR2 reads SYDVKM. V gave up 11 bases and J gave up 3 bases; unmatched junction bases: 9. This CDR3 has 14 amino acids. The CDR3 region is CAAASGTANEKLFF. In nucleotides, the CDR3 is TGTGCCGCAGCCTCCGGGACAGCTAATGAAAAACTGTTTTTT.

The rearrangement uses TRBV7-6 and TRBJ2-5, with 10 bases matching TRBD1. Trimming at V came to 2 bases and at J to 1 base, leaving 4 bases not matched to a gene. The CDR3 extends over 16 amino acids. Germline CDR1 SGHVS, CDR2 FNYEAQ. The CDR3, as DNA: TGTGCCAGCAGCTTATGGACAGGGGGGATCCAAGAGACCCAGTACTTC. Its translation: CASSLWTGGIQETQYF.

This clone showed up just a few times. The chain carries TRBV20-1 and TRBJ2-2; D remains unclear. This CDR3 contains 13 residues. Per germline, CDR1 DFQATT and CDR2 SNEGSKA (reference sequence). Deletions cut 3 bases from V and 7 bases from J, with 12 bases between. DNA of the CDR3: TGCAGTGCTAGTAAGGCGGTAGACGGGGAGCTGTTTTTT. Residues: CSASKAVDGELFF.

The V call is TRBV3-1 (or the pseudogene TRBV3-2), the J call TRBJ1-1; 11 nucleotides line up with TRBD1. The CDR3 loop spans 15 amino acids. CDR1 and CDR2 (germline): LGHDT, YNNKEL (reference sequence). The junction had 7 bases not matched to a gene; V was cut back by 4 bases and J by 6 bases. The CDR3 DNA sequence: TGTGCCAGCAGCCTTTGGGACAGGGGGGACGCTGAAGCTTTCTTT. Its translation: CASSLWDRGDAEAFF.

The V gene is TRBV5-1, the J gene TRBJ1-1, with D perhaps matching TRBD1 (6 bases). In germline, CDR1 is SGHRS, CDR2 YFSETQ. Trimming took off 3 bases at V and 0 bases at J, with 9 bases between the two ends. The CDR3 spans 14 residues. CDR3 protein: CASSSDRMNTEAFF. CDR3 bases: TGCGCCAGCAGCTCCGACAGGATGAACACTGAAGCTTTCTTT.

This rearrangement joins TRBV19 to TRBJ1-2, with 8 bases matching TRBD1. The CDR3 sequence is 16 residues long. Germline CDR1 reads LNHDA; CDR2 reads SQIVND (reference sequence). The junction had 14 bases not matched to a gene; V was cut back by 4 bases and J by 7 bases. The CDR3 loop is CASSTRQRQGLGGYTF. The CDR3, as DNA: TGTGCCAGTAGTACCCGACAAAGACAGGGGTTGGGTGGCTACACCTTC.

This clone is medium-sized. The chain links TRBV1 to TRBJ2-3; TRBD2, the D gene given by the table, was not confirmed from the DNA. TRBV1 is flagged as a pseudogene. This CDR3 has 16 residues. The DNA for the CDR3 is TGCACCAGCAGCCAAGCTGCTAGCGGCAACACAGATACGCAGTATTTT. It encodes CTSSQAASGNTDTQYF.